Detailed here is one T cell receptor beta chain. cDNA libraries for TCR alpha and TCR beta, carrying sample barcodes and UMIs, came from 5'RACE with constant-segment primers. TCRdb analysed the 5' RACE reads with MiXCR anew, one entry per CDR3 protein. Of about 110,000 distinct CDR3 sequences listed, over 15% are singletons. Per the germline V gene, CDR1 is DFQATT and CDR2 is SNEGSKA (reference sequence). V gave up 6 bases and J gave up 6 bases, with 21 bases separating them. There are 14 residues in the CDR3. This sample was taken from a study of T-cell memory formation after mild COVID-19. This rearrangement joins TRBV20-1 to TRBJ2-7; the D is unclear. This receptor was obtained from a man aged 18 to 35 who had mild COVID-19 (a few samples of this study predate the infection). Cell type and time point are not known. Sequenced material: PBMCs or a T cell subset sorted from them (not recorded which). DNA for the CDR3: TGCAGTGCGCCTCGACTCGATCGGCTCGGCGAGCAGTACTTC. It encodes CSAPRLDRLGEQYF.